This T cell receptor beta chain was obtained from a study of CD8+ T cells in alopecia areata. Regarding the study as a whole: Across lesional scalp, and particularly alopecia totalis/universalis, clonality surpassed that of normal scalp.

On this clone itself: Its antigen is unknown.

This CDR3 spans 12 amino acids. The ends were cut back, 7 bases at V and 1 base at J, with 11 bases in the middle. Germline assignment: CDR1 SQVTM and CDR2 ANQGSEA. cDNA reverse transcribed from extracted RNA served as the sequencing template. Here immunoSEQ multiplex PCR was the method, and the copy in TCRdb shows in-frame clones only, minus some. The repertoire holds roughly 60,000 clones, about 40% seen once, with 51% in the top ten. This chain connects TRBV29-1 to TRBJ2-7; no firm D call. The sequenced material came from NKG2D-low CD8+ T cells sorted from blood. This sequence originates from a human donor with alopecia areata. The CDR3 DNA reads TGCAGCGCTGGAGAAGATTCCTACGAGCAGTACTTC. It codes for CSAGEDSYEQYF.